These 2 T cell receptor beta chains were sequenced from one sample in a study of cytomegalovirus exposure and HLA in healthy donors. PCR involved 60 Vbeta and 13 Jbeta primers. Produced via immunoSEQ multiplex PCR; TCRdb's table is partial and in-frame only. The sample yields some 110,000 clones, roughly four fifths seen once. Input material: PBMCs. The receptors here all came from a male donor in good health and CMV-seropositive.

This chain links TRBV6-5 with TRBJ2-7; TRBD2 agrees at 7 bases. Germline CDR1 is MNHEY and CDR2 is SVGAGI. V shed 3 bases and J 3 bases; nucleotides not matched to a gene: 8. The CDR3 sequence is 15 residues long. The CDR3 DNA is TGTGCCAGCAGTTATTCTGCCGGGGGGTTCTACGAGCAGTACTTC. Its translation is CASSYSAGGFYEQYF.

The CDR3 loop is CASSLKERTGSSNPNSNQPQHF. In DNA form, the CDR3 reads TGTGCCAGCAGTTTAAAGGAGAGGACAGGCAGCTCCAATCCCAATAGCAATCAGCCCCAGCATTTT. The rearrangement uses TRBV28 and TRBJ1-5; 7 positions agree with TRBD1. V shed 2 bases and J 0 bases; nucleotides not matched to a gene: 22. This CDR3 is built from 22 residues. CDR1 MDHEN and CDR2 SYDVKM come from the germline V gene.